This T cell receptor (beta chain) was sequenced for a study of blood T cell repertoires in COVID-19. V was shortened by 4 bases and J by 6 bases, with 16 bases between the two germline ends. The CDR3 consists of 15 residues. The germline CDR1 and CDR2 sequences are LNHDA and SQIVND (reference sequence). Using immunoSEQ multiplex PCR, the repertoire was profiled, and TCRdb retains in-frame clones only, with some absent. The profile shows hundreds of thousands of clones, approximately 88% of them singletons. The J gene is TRBJ2-1, the V gene TRBV19; possible D gene TRBD2, 6 bases. This receptor was obtained from a woman aged 25 to 39 with COVID-19, enrolled during active disease. What was sequenced was peripheral blood. CDR3 region: CASSTLAPSTNEQFF. DNA for the CDR3: TGTGCCAGTAGTACCCTAGCGCCGTCCACCAATGAGCAGTTCTTC.